The 9 T cell receptor beta chains listed next were all sequenced from one sample in a study of CD8 T cells in ankylosing spondylitis. Which antigens these TCRs recognize remains unknown. Findings of the study overall: What seemed typical of ankylosing spondylitis blood was a TCR beta motif built from roughly 8 highly homologous variants.

TCRdb passed the 5' RACE reads through MiXCR, listing each CDR3 protein once. The repertoire holds around 440,000 distinct CDR3 sequences, with roughly a sixth as singletons. Sequences were obtained from blood, either unsorted or a sorted T cell fraction (not recorded which). The receptors were gathered from a male donor with ankylosing spondylitis.

The V and J genes are TRBV18 and TRBJ2-5; D not resolved. Germline assignment: CDR1 KGHSH and CDR2 LQKENI. CDR3 size: 14 residues. The ends were cut back, 3 bases at V and 3 bases at J, with 11 bases in the middle. The CDR3 loop is CASSPGPSEETQYF. The CDR3, as DNA: TGTGCCAGCTCACCGGGCCCCTCGGAAGAGACCCAGTACTTC.

This clonotype showed up just a few times. The V call is TRBV20-1, the J call TRBJ2-1, with 12 bases aligning to TRBD2. V lost 1 base to trimming and J lost 6 bases; unmatched junction nucleotides: 10. Germline-derived CDR1 and CDR2 are DFQATT and SNEGSKA (reference sequence). CDR3 length: 17 amino acids. The CDR3 spells CSARGGAGLAGTNEQFF. The DNA for the CDR3 is TGCAGTGCTAGAGGTGGAGCAGGACTAGCGGGAACCAATGAGCAGTTCTTC.

The chain employs TRBV3-1 and TRBJ2-5; the D gene is possibly TRBD2 (6 bases). Trimming took 5 bases from V and 2 from J, leaving 12 bases between them. The CDR3 extends over 14 amino acids. Germline V lookup: CDR1 LGHDT, CDR2 YNNKEL (reference sequence). The CDR3 spells CASSYGTFQETQYF. The CDR3 coding sequence is TGTGCCAGCAGCTACGGGACTTTTCAAGAGACCCAGTACTTC.

V gene TRBV20-1 combines with J gene TRBJ2-7, with 9 bases matching TRBD1. Germline trimming cut 6 bases from V and 4 bases from J; bases unmatched to any gene: 7. This CDR3 spans 13 amino acids. Per the germline V gene, CDR1 is DFQATT and CDR2 is SNEGSKA (reference sequence). CDR3 sequence (DNA): TGCAGTGCCCATCGACAGGGGGGTTACGAGCAGTACTTC. This sequence encodes CSAHRQGGYEQYF.

The chain has TRBV10-3 and TRBJ2-4; 8 bases map to TRBD2. Germline V gives CDR1 ENHRY, CDR2 SYGVKD. Trimming took 0 bases from V and 1 from J; bases not matched to a gene: 11. The CDR3 sequence is 19 residues long. The CDR3 nucleotides read TGTGCCATCAGTGAGTCGGTAAATCGGGGGGGCATGGCCAAAAACATTCAGTACTTC. This encodes CAISESVNRGGMAKNIQYF.

This clonotype was seen more than once but under ten times. The rearrangement uses TRBV7-6 and TRBJ2-3; D is possibly TRBD1 (7 bases). Germline-derived CDR1 and CDR2 are SGHVS and FNYEAQ. The V gene lost 3 bases and the J gene lost 1 base, with 17 bases spanning the gap. The CDR3 has 17 residues. As DNA, the CDR3 is TGTGCCAGCAGCTTGGTTCAGGGGGGCCGAGGCACAGATACGCAGTATTTT. Protein product: CASSLVQGGRGTDTQYF.

The V and J genes are TRBV25-1 and TRBJ2-3; D call uncertain. Trimming left V 4 bases short and J 3 bases short, with 8 bases between. The germline V gene has CDR1 MGHDK and CDR2 SYGVNS. The length of the CDR3 is 13 residues. The CDR3: CASSGQTTDTQYF. The CDR3 DNA is TGTGCCAGCAGTGGACAAACGACAGATACGCAGTATTTT.

This clonotype has more than one count but fewer than ten. This chain links TRBV7-8 with TRBJ1-1; D call uncertain. The CDR3 consists of 14 residues. Germline values: CDR1 SGHVS, CDR2 FQNEAQ. Trimming took 4 bases from V and 1 from J, leaving 10 bases between them. The CDR3 nucleotides read TGTGCCAGCAGCTCACGCCGGACGAACACTGAAGCTTTCTTT. This translates into CASSSRRTNTEAFF.

There are a few counts of this clonotype. The chain is built from TRBV11-2 and TRBJ2-7, with 11 positions matching TRBD2. V dropped 5 bases and J dropped 0; count of bases not matched to a gene: 15. This CDR3 has 19 amino acids. CDR1 is SGHAT and CDR2 is FQNNGV in the germline V gene. In nucleotides, the CDR3 is TGTGCCAGCAGCACCCCCGGGACTAGCGGCTTCTTGTACTCCTACGAGCAGTACTTC. As protein: CASSTPGTSGFLYSYEQYF. The whole variable domain, remainder taken from reference TRBV11-2 and TRBJ2-7, is EAGVAQSPRYKIIEKRQSVAFWCNPISGHATLYWYQQILGQGPKLLIQFQNNGVVDDSQLPKDRFSAERLKGVDSTLKIQPAKLEDSAVYLCASSTPGTSGFLYSYEQYFGPGTRLTVT.